These 30 T cell receptor beta chains came from one sample sequenced in a study of beta chain features in type 1 diabetes. The whole isolated RNA underwent reverse transcription, so sequencing captured expressed TCRB transcripts. TCRdb's table, derived via immunoSEQ multiplex PCR, lists solely in-frame clones and lacks some. The sample consists of roughly 290,000 clones, 7% to 9% of them appearing once. Source material: central memory CD4+ T cells from blood. Receptors were obtained from a woman between 18 and 29 years old in good health.

This clone showed up just a few times. This rearrangement joins TRBV29-1 to TRBJ2-6; 8 bases fit TRBD1. Germline V gene data show CDR1 as SQVTM and CDR2 as ANQGSEA. The V gene end was trimmed by 5 bases and the J gene end by 0 bases; junction bases not matched to a gene: 3. The CDR3 totals 15 residues. The CDR3 nucleotides read TGCAGCGTTCTGGGACAGGTCTCTGGGGCCAACGTCCTGACTTTC. Amino acid sequence: CSVLGQVSGANVLTF. Supplemented by reference TRBV29-1 and TRBJ2-6, the full variable domain reads SAVISQKPSRDICQRGTSLTIQCQVDSQVTMMFWYRQQPGQSLTLIATANQGSEATYESGFVIDKFPISRPNLTFSTLTVSNMSPEDSSIYLCSVLGQVSGANVLTFGAGSRLTVL.

This clone was seen many times. The V gene is TRBV5-4, the J gene TRBJ1-2, with 9 positions matching TRBD1. V shed 0 bases, J shed 5 bases, and the junction held 11 bases outside the gene matches. Germline-derived CDR1 and CDR2 are SGHNT and YYREEE (reference sequence). The CDR3 has 17 residues. The CDR3 is CASSLGTTGQGGYGYTF. The CDR3 region has the DNA TGTGCCAGCAGCTTGGGGACTACGGGACAGGGAGGATATGGCTACACCTTC. Complete variable domain (other parts from reference TRBV5-4 and TRBJ1-2): ETGVTQSPTHLIKTRGQQVTLRCSSQSGHNTVSWYQQALGQGPQFIFQYYREEENGRGNFPPRFSGLQFPNYSSELNVNALELDDSALYLCASSLGTTGQGGYGYTFGSGTRLTVV.

The sample holds one count of this clone. This chain joins TRBV19 and TRBJ2-6, with D uncertain. Germline V gives CDR1 LNHDA, CDR2 SQIVND (reference sequence). The CDR3 spans 15 residues. Trimming took 2 bases from V and 1 from J, leaving 6 bases between them. The CDR3 DNA follows: TGTGCCAGTAGTATACAGGCGTCTGGGGCCAACGTCCTGACTTTC. Protein: CASSIQASGANVLTF.

Only a few counts were recorded for this clone. The chain has TRBV7-9 and TRBJ2-3; D is perhaps TRBD1 or TRBD2 (6 bases each). Trimming removed 3 bases at V and 8 bases at J, with 24 bases between. Per the germline V gene, CDR1 is SEHNR and CDR2 is FQNEAQ (reference sequence). CDR3 length equals 17 residues. The CDR3 nucleotides read TGTGCCAGCAGCTTTGTTCGATTACGGGGGCTAAGGGCTACGCAGTATTTT. Its protein is CASSFVRLRGLRATQYF. Using reference TRBV7-9 and TRBJ2-3 for the parts outside the CDR3, the full variable domain is DTGVSQNPRHKITKRGQNVTFRCDPISEHNRLYWYRQTLGQGPEFLTYFQNEAQLEKSRLLSDRFSAERPKGSFSTLEIQRTEQGDSAMYLCASSFVRLRGLRATQYFGPGTRLTVL.

Many counts were recorded for this clone. The chain combines TRBV4-2 with TRBJ2-1; D is undetermined. Trimming stripped 0 bases from V and 5 bases from J, with 11 bases between. CDR3 size: 15 residues. Germline CDR1 is LGHNA and CDR2 is YNFKEQ. This CDR3 is CASSQDIAGNNEQFF. DNA for the CDR3: TGTGCCAGCAGCCAAGATATTGCCGGAAACAATGAGCAGTTCTTC.

This clone was detected a few times. The chain couples TRBV27 to TRBJ1-2; D possibly corresponds to TRBD1 (5 bases). This CDR3 is built from 15 residues. V was clipped by 2 bases and J by 2 bases, with 12 bases between them. The V gene's germline CDR1 is MNHEY and CDR2 SMNVEV (reference sequence). The CDR3 DNA is TGTGCCAGCAGTTTAGGATGGGGGTCGAACTATGGCTACACCTTC. Translation: CASSLGWGSNYGYTF.

This clone has a handful of counts. As DNA, the CDR3 is TGTGCCAGCAGGCCGGGACAGAATAATTCACCCCTCCACTTT. Translated: CASRPGQNNSPLHF. V and J are TRBV25-1 and TRBJ1-6, with TRBD1 identical over 7 bases. This CDR3 is 14 amino acids long. The germline V gene has CDR1 MGHDK and CDR2 SYGVNS. Trimming took 6 bases from V and 5 from J; bases not matched to a gene: 4.

V and J are TRBV9 and TRBJ2-1; D not certain. This CDR3 has 14 residues. Trimming took 0 bases from V and 3 from J, leaving 7 bases between them. Germline CDR1 and CDR2: SGDLS and YYNGEE. CDR3 sequence: CASSVDPSYNEQFF. In nucleotides, the CDR3 is TGTGCCAGCAGCGTAGATCCTAGCTACAATGAGCAGTTCTTC.

This clone turned up a few times. V is TRBV11-2 and J is TRBJ2-2; TRBD2 aligns across 8 bases. Germline CDR1 reads SGHAT; CDR2 reads FQNNGV. Unmatched junction bases numbered 10, after V lost 5 bases and J lost 5 bases. The CDR3 is 16 residues long. CDR3 nucleotide sequence: TGTGCCAGCAGCCGACGGGTAGCGGGGAAGACCGGGGAGCTGTTTTTT. Translating it yields CASSRRVAGKTGELFF.

This clone was detected a few times. This rearrangement joins TRBV27 to TRBJ1-2, with 8 positions matching TRBD1. CDR1 and CDR2 from the germline V gene are MNHEY and SMNVEV (reference sequence). V shed 5 bases and J 3 bases; nucleotides not matched to a gene: 8. This CDR3 region has 15 residues. The CDR3 DNA is TGTGCCAGCAGTCCACGGCCAGGGGGCGACTATGGCTACACCTTC. As protein: CASSPRPGGDYGYTF.

CDR3 coding DNA: TGTGCCAGCAGCCGCGACAGGGCGAACGAGCAGTACTTC. As protein: CASSRDRANEQYF. The chain couples TRBV7-9 to TRBJ2-7; 7 nucleotides agree with TRBD1. The CDR3 runs 13 residues. Germline trimming cut 5 bases from V and 5 bases from J; bases unmatched to any gene: 6. Germline loops: CDR1 SEHNR, CDR2 FQNEAQ (reference sequence).

The genes are TRBV20-1 and TRBJ2-1; D uncertain. From germline, CDR1 is DFQATT and CDR2 SNEGSKA (reference sequence). The CDR3 is made up of 10 amino acids. V lost 5 bases and J lost 3, with 2 bases in between. The CDR3 DNA follows: TGCAGTGCTGGCTACAATGAGCAGTTCTTC. Protein product: CSAGYNEQFF.

This chain uses TRBV15 with TRBJ1-5; 8 nucleotides align to TRBD1. This CDR3 has 14 residues. The trim removed 5 bases at V and 4 bases at J, leaving 4 bases unmatched. Germline assignment: CDR1 LNHNV and CDR2 YYDKDF (reference sequence). CDR3 DNA sequence: TGTGCCACCAGCGGAAGGGACAGGAATCAGCCCCAGCATTTT. It encodes CATSGRDRNQPQHF.

This clone was detected a few times. The chain recombines TRBV2 with TRBJ2-1; tentative D call: TRBD2 (5 bases). This CDR3 is 11 amino acids long. Germline CDR1 is SNHLY and CDR2 is FYNNEI. Trimming left V 5 bases short and J 15 bases short, with 14 bases between. The CDR3 spells CASSSRTQLFF. The CDR3 nucleotides read TGTGCCAGCAGTTCGCGGACTCAGTTGTTCTTC.

The chain joins TRBV2 to TRBJ2-1; 7 bases map to TRBD1. The CDR3 extends over 15 amino acids. The V gene end was trimmed by 8 bases and the J gene end by 4 bases; junction bases not matched to a gene: 11. The V gene's germline CDR1 is SNHLY and CDR2 FYNNEI. CDR3 loop: CASHRQGTVYNEQFF. CDR3 DNA sequence: TGTGCCAGCCATAGACAGGGAACAGTTTACAATGAGCAGTTCTTC.

The chain links TRBV11-2 to TRBJ1-5; no reliable D call. CDR1 is SGHAT, CDR2 FQNNGV, per germline. This CDR3 has 13 residues. V lost 2 bases and J lost 2, with 4 bases in between. In DNA, the CDR3 is TGTGCCAGCAGCTTAAACCGCAATCAGCCCCAGCATTTT. It codes for CASSLNRNQPQHF. The entire variable domain, with the rest obtained from reference TRBV11-2 and TRBJ1-5, is as follows: EAGVAQSPRYKIIEKRQSVAFWCNPISGHATLYWYQQILGQGPKLLIQFQNNGVVDDSQLPKDRFSAERLKGVDSTLKIQPAKLEDSAVYLCASSLNRNQPQHFGDGTRLSIL.

This clone was recorded a few times. J is TRBJ1-1 and V is TRBV29-1; no clear D gene. V was pared by 0 bases and J by 1 base, with 9 bases between. Looked up from germline, CDR1 is SQVTM and CDR2 is ANQGSEA. The CDR3 has 14 residues. CDR3 nucleotide sequence: TGCAGCGTTGAAGATCCGTGGCGGAACACTGAAGCTTTCTTT. It is translated as CSVEDPWRNTEAFF.

This clone turned up a few times. The J gene is TRBJ2-7, the V gene TRBV5-6; a possible D gene is TRBD2 (6 bases). Trimming took 2 bases from V and 2 from J, leaving 11 bases between them. The CDR3 is 14 amino acids. Germline V gives CDR1 SGHDT, CDR2 YYEEEE. The CDR3 region has the DNA TGTGCCAGCAGCTTAGGGAGGCTCACCTACGAGCAGTACTTC. This sequence encodes CASSLGRLTYEQYF.

This clone was observed a few times. V and J are TRBV5-1 and TRBJ2-3; TRBD2 aligns across 12 bases. Germline-derived CDR1 and CDR2 are SGHRS and YFSETQ. The CDR3 covers 15 residues. V shed 2 bases, J shed 5 bases, and the junction held 3 bases outside the gene matches. CDR3 sequence (DNA): TGCGCCAGCAGCTTTCTAGCGGGGGGGCAAGATACGCAGTATTTT. Residues: CASSFLAGGQDTQYF.

The CDR3 sequence: CASKGGSANYGYTF. CDR3 coding DNA: TGTGCCAGCAAAGGAGGTTCAGCTAACTATGGCTACACCTTC. The V gene is TRBV6-5, the J gene TRBJ1-2; no reliable D call. The CDR3 covers 14 residues. V lost 7 bases and J 0 bases, leaving 12 bases between the germline ends. Germline CDR1 reads MNHEY; CDR2 reads SVGAGI.

The chain is built from TRBV18 and TRBJ1-5; D gene ambiguous. Deletions cut 2 bases from V and 4 bases from J, with 9 bases between. Germline assignment: CDR1 KGHSH and CDR2 LQKENI. The CDR3 totals 14 residues. The CDR3 spells CASSPMGGNQPQHF. In DNA form, the CDR3 reads TGTGCCAGCTCACCAATGGGCGGGAATCAGCCCCAGCATTTT.

The gene calls are TRBV7-9 and TRBJ2-5; TRBD1 aligns across 9 bases. This CDR3 is 17 amino acids long. The germline gives CDR1 SEHNR, CDR2 FQNEAQ (reference sequence). J was trimmed by 3 bases and V by 6 bases; bases with no gene match: 14. The CDR3 sequence is CASSRYRDGTGKETQYF. In DNA form, the CDR3 reads TGTGCCAGCAGTCGTTACCGTGACGGGACAGGGAAAGAGACCCAGTACTTC.

This chain links TRBV9 with TRBJ2-5; the D is unclear. Germline CDR1 reads SGDLS; CDR2 reads YYNGEE. With 0 bases removed from V and 3 bases from J, the gap between germline ends came to 12 bases. The CDR3 loop spans 15 amino acids. The CDR3 region is CASSVGLGKEETQYF. CDR3 in DNA: TGTGCCAGCAGCGTAGGCTTGGGGAAAGAAGAGACCCAGTACTTC.

The chain links TRBV7-9 to TRBJ2-1; no clear D gene. Germline CDR1 and CDR2: SEHNR and FQNEAQ (reference sequence). Trimming pared 4 bases from V and 7 bases from J, leaving 11 bases between. This CDR3 is 13 amino acids long. CDR3 region: CASSSVGWNEQFF. In nucleotides, the CDR3 is TGTGCCAGCAGCTCGGTGGGTTGGAATGAGCAGTTCTTC.

This rearrangement joins TRBV11-2 to TRBJ2-2, with TRBD1 as a possible D gene (5 bases). The V and J ends lost 4 bases and 1 base respectively, with 7 bases between them. CDR3 size: 14 residues. Germline values: CDR1 SGHAT, CDR2 FQNNGV. This chain's CDR3 is CASSSQENTGELFF. CDR3 DNA sequence: TGTGCCAGCAGCTCACAGGAGAACACCGGGGAGCTGTTTTTT.

This clone was counted between two and nine times. This chain connects TRBV7-2 to TRBJ2-5; the D gene is possibly TRBD2 (7 bases). The CDR3 loop spans 16 amino acids. Germline CDR1 is SGHTA and CDR2 is FQGNSA. Trimming stripped 3 bases from V and 4 bases from J, with 18 bases between. As DNA, the CDR3 is TGTGCCAGCAGCTTTTCCGCCGGGGGGCCCGGAGAGACCCAGTACTTC. Translated, it gives CASSFSAGGPGETQYF.

Only a few counts were recorded for this clone. This CDR3 is CASTTGTAYGYTF. The CDR3, as DNA: TGTGCCAGCACCACCGGGACCGCTTATGGCTACACCTTC. V and J are TRBV6-5 and TRBJ1-2; perhaps TRBD1 as D (5 bases). This CDR3 is 13 amino acids long. The germline V and J ends were trimmed by 7 bases and 5 bases, with 14 bases remaining between them. Germline CDR1 is MNHEY and CDR2 is SVGAGI.

This clone showed up many times. The V gene is TRBV7-9, the J gene TRBJ1-1, with TRBD1 as a possible D gene (6 bases). The CDR3 length is 15 residues. Germline V lookup: CDR1 SEHNR, CDR2 FQNEAQ (reference sequence). The V gene lost 1 base and the J gene lost 1 base, with 10 bases spanning the gap. CDR3 sequence reads: CASSLGYRENTEAFF. The CDR3 DNA sequence: TGTGCCAGCAGCTTAGGGTACAGGGAGAACACTGAAGCTTTCTTT.

This clone was found a few times. This sequence joins TRBV25-1 and TRBJ2-3; perhaps TRBD2 as D (6 bases). Trimming took off 10 bases at V and 0 bases at J, with 17 bases between the two ends. CDR3 size: 15 residues. Germline V gene sequence: CDR1 MGHDK, CDR2 SYGVNS. In DNA, the CDR3 is TGTGCCACCAGAGCGGGTATTACTAGCACAGATACGCAGTATTTT. Translating gives CATRAGITSTDTQYF.

The J gene is TRBJ1-5, the V gene TRBV9, with unresolved D. V gave up 0 bases and J gave up 7 bases, with 8 bases separating them. In germline, CDR1 is SGDLS, CDR2 YYNGEE. This CDR3 region has 13 residues. The DNA for the CDR3 is TGTGCCAGCAGCGTAGGGGGTCGGCAGCCCCAGCATTTT. As protein: CASSVGGRQPQHF.